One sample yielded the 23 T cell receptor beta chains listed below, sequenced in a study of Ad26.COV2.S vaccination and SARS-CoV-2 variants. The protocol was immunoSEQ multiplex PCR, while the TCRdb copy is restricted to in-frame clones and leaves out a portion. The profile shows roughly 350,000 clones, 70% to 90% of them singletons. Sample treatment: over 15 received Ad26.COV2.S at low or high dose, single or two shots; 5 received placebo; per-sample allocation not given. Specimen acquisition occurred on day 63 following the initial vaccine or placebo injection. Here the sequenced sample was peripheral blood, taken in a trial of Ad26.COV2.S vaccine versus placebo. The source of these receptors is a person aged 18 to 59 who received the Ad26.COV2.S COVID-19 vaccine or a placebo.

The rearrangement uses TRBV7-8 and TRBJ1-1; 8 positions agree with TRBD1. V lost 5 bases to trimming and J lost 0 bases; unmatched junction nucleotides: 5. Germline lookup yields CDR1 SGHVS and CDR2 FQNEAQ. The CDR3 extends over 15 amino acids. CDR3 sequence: CASSPRDRMNTEAFF. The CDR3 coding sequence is TGTGCCAGCAGCCCCCGGGACAGGATGAACACTGAAGCTTTCTTT.

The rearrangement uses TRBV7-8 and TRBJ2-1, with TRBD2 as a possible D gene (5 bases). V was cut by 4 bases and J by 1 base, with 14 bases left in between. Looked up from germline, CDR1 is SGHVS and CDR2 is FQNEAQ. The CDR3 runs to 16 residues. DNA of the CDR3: TGTGCCAGCAGCTACCTTAAGCGGTCTTCCTACAATGAGCAGTTCTTC. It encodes CASSYLKRSSYNEQFF.

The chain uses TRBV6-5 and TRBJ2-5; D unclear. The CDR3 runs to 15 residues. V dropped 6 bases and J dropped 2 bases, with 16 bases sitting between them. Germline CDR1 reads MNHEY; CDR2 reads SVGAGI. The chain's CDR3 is CASSLPGQTQETQYF. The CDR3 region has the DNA TGTGCCAGCAGCCTACCTGGGCAGACACAAGAGACCCAGTACTTC.

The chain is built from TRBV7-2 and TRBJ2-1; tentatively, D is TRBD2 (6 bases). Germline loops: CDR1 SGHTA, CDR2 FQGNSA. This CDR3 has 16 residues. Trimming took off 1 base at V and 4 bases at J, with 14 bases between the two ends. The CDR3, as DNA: TGTGCCAGCAGCTTAGTGCGGAGGGCCCCTTACAATGAGCAGTTCTTC. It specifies CASSLVRRAPYNEQFF.

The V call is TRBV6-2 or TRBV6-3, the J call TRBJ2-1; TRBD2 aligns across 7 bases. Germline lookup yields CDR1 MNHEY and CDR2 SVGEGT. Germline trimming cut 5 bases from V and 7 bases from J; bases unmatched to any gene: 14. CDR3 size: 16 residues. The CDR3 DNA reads TGTGCCAGCAGTCCGCCCCTAGCGGCAAAGGGTAATGAGCAGTTCTTC. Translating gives CASSPPLAAKGNEQFF.

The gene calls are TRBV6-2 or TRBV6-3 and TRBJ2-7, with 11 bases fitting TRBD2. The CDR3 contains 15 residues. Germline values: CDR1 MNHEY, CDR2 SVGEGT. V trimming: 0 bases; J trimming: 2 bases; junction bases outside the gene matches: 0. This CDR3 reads CASSYSTSGAYEQYF. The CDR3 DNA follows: TGTGCCAGCAGTTACTCGACTAGCGGGGCCTACGAGCAGTACTTC.

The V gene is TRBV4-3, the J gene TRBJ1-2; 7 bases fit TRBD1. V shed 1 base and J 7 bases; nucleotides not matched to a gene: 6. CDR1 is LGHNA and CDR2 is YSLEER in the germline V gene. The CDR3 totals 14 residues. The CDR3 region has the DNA TGCGCCAGCAGCCAAGTGCAGGGGGTGGGTGGCTACACCTTC. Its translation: CASSQVQGVGGYTF.

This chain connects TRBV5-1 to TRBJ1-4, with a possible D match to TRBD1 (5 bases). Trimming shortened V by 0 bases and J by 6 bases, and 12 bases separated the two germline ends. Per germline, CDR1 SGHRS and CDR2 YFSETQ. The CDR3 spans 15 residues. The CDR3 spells CASSLAGRSDEKLFF. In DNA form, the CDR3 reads TGCGCCAGCAGCTTGGCAGGGCGTAGTGATGAAAAACTGTTTTTT. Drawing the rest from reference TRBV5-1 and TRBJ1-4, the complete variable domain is KAGVTQTPRYLIKTRGQQVTLSCSPISGHRSVSWYQQTPGQGLQFLFEYFSETQRNKGNFPGRFSGRQFSNSRSEMNVSTLELGDSALYLCASSLAGRSDEKLFFGSGTQLSVL.

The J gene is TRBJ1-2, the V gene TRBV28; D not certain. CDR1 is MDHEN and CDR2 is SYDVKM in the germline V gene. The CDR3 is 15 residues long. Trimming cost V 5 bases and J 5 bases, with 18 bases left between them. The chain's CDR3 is CASSRTVTRAYGYTF. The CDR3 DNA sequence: TGTGCCAGCAGTCGGACGGTAACAAGGGCGTATGGCTACACCTTC.

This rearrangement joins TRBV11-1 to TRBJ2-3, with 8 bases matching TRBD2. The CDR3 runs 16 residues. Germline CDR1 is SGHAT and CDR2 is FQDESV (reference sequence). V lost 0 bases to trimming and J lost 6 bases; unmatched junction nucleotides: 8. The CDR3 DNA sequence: TGTGCCAGCAGCTTAGCTTCGGGGGGGCCAAGGGATACGCAGTATTTT. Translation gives CASSLASGGPRDTQYF.

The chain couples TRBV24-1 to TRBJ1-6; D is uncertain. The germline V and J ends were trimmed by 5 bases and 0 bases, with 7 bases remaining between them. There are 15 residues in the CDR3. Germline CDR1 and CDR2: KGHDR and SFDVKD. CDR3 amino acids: CATSVGSSYNSPLHF. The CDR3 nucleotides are TGTGCCACCAGTGTAGGGAGCTCCTATAATTCACCCCTCCACTTT.

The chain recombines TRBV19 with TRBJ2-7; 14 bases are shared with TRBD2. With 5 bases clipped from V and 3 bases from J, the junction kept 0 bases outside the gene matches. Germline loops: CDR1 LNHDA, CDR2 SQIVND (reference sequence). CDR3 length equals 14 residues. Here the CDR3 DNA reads TGTGCCAGTAGTGGACTAGCGGGAGGCTACGAGCAGTACTTC. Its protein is CASSGLAGGYEQYF.

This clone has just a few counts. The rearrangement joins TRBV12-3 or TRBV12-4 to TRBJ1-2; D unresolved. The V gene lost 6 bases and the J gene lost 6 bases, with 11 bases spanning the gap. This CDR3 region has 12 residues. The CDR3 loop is CASSDPMDGYTF. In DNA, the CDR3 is TGTGCCAGCAGCGACCCCATGGATGGCTACACCTTC.

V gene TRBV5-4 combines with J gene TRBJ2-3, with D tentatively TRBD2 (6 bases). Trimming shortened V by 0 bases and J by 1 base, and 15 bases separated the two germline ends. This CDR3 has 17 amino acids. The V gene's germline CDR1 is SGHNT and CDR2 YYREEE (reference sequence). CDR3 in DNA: TGTGCCAGCAGCTTGGCCGGAGCCGGAGGGGGCACAGATACGCAGTATTTT. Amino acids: CASSLAGAGGGTDTQYF.

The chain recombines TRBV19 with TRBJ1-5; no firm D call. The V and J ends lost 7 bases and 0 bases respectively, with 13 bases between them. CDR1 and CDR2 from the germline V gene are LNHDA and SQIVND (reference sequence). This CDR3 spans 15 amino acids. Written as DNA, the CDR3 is TGTGCCAGTATTGCACAGTCCTATAGCAATCAGCCCCAGCATTTT. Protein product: CASIAQSYSNQPQHF.

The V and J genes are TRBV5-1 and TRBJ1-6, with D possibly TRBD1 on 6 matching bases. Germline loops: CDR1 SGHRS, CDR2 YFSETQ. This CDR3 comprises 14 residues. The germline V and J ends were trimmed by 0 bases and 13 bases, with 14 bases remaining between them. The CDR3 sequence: CASSLGRGRAPLHF. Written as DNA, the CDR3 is TGCGCCAGCAGCTTGGGCAGGGGCCGGGCTCCCCTCCACTTT.

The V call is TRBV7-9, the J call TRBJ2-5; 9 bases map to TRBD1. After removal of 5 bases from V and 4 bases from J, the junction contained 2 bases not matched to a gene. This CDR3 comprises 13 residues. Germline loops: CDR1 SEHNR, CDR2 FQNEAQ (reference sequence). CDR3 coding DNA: TGTGCCAGCAGCCGGACAGGGGTAGAGACCCAGTACTTC. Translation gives CASSRTGVETQYF. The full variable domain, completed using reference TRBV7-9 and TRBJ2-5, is DTGVSQNPRHKITKRGQNVTFRCDPISEHNRLYWYRQTLGQGPEFLTYFQNEAQLEKSRLLSDRFSAERPKGSFSTLEIQRTEQGDSAMYLCASSRTGVETQYFGPGTRLLVL.

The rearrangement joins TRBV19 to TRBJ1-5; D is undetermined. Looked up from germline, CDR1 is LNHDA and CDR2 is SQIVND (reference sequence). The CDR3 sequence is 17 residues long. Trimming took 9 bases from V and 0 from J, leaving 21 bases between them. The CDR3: CASRGGPGDYSNQPQHF. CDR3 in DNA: TGTGCCAGCCGGGGAGGCCCTGGCGATTATAGCAATCAGCCCCAGCATTTT.

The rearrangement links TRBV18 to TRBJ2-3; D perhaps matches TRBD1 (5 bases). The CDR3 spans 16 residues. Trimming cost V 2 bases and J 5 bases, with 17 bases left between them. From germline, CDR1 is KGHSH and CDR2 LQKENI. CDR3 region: CASSPSRNLQGDTQYF. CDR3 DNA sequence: TGTGCCAGCTCACCATCGCGGAACCTCCAGGGAGATACGCAGTATTTT.

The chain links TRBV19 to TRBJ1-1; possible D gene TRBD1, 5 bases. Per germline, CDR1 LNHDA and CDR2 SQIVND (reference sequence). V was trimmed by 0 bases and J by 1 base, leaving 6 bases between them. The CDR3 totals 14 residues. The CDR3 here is CASSIDTGNTEAFF. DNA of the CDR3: TGTGCCAGTAGTATAGACACAGGGAACACTGAAGCTTTCTTT.

CDR3 coding DNA: TGCGCCAGCAGCCCCCCAGGCTTCACAGATACGCAGTATTTT. This gives the protein CASSPPGFTDTQYF. This sequence joins TRBV5-1 and TRBJ2-3; D not certain. CDR3 size: 14 residues. The ends were cut back, 4 bases at V and 2 bases at J, with 11 bases in the middle. Per germline, CDR1 SGHRS and CDR2 YFSETQ.

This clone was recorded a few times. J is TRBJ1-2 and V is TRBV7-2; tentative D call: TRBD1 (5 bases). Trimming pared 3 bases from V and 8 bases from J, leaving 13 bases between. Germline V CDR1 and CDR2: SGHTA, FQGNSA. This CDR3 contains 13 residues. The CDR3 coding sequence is TGTGCCAGCAGCTTCATCCCCAGGGACGGCTACACCTTC. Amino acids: CASSFIPRDGYTF.

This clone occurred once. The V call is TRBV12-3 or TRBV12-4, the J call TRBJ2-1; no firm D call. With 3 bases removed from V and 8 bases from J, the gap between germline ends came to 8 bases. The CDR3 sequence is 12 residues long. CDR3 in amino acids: CASSLGNHEQFF. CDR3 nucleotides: TGTGCCAGCAGTTTGGGGAACCATGAGCAGTTCTTC.